A selection of T cell receptor beta chains follows, all from one sample in a study of regulatory T cells in long-lasting Graves disease. In TCRdb, the multiplex PCR reads were re-called with MiXCR into one record per CDR3 protein. Among around 400,000 distinct CDR3 sequences, around 16% were seen once, and the ten largest hold about 20%. The sample was peripheral blood mononuclear cells (PBMCs), taken at new diagnosis, from a patient treated with antithyroid drugs. Receptors were obtained from a female donor with Graves disease. Each CDR3 is given with its conserved first and last residue. The D gene is left open where the match is weak. A clone size is listed for some rows: how often the clone was seen (once, few, many), or a class if it is expanded.

j_gene | abundance | v_gene | d_gene | CDR3aa | CDR3nt
TRBJ1-1 | many | TRBV28 | . | CASDRPWRRRMNTEAFF | TGTGCCAGCGACCGTCCCTGGAGGCGCAGAATGAACACTGAAGCTTTCTTT
TRBJ2-5 | many | TRBV28 | TRBD2 | CASIKAGGIKTQYF | TGTGCCAGCATCAAAGCGGGAGGGATAAAGACCCAGTACTTC
TRBJ1-5 | . | TRBV4-1 | . | CASNSRVGDSNQPQHF | TGCGCCAGCAACTCCCGAGTGGGGGATAGCAATCAGCCCCAGCATTTT
TRBJ1-1 | many | TRBV6-2/TRBV6-3 | TRBD1 | CASSLDRRAEAFF | TGTGCCAGCAGTCTGGACAGGCGGGCTGAAGCTTTCTTT
TRBJ2-1 | . | TRBV20-1 | TRBD2 | CSVGGGNEQFF | TGCAGTGTGGGCGGGGGCAATGAGCAGTTCTTC
TRBJ1-6 | few | TRBV7-2 | . | CASSLFRDNLSSYNSPLHF | TGTGCCAGCAGCCTGTTCCGGGACAACCTGAGCTCCTATAATTCACCCCTCCACTTT
TRBJ2-1 | . | TRBV20-1 | . | CSATPFSGGNEQFF | TGCAGTGCTACCCCTTTTAGTGGTGGCAATGAGCAGTTCTTC
TRBJ1-4 | many | TRBV5-1 | . | CASSLSGQGNEKLFF | TGCGCCAGCAGCTTGTCGGGGCAAGGTAATGAAAAACTGTTTTTT
TRBJ1-2 | many | TRBV6-1 | . | CASSEPPGYTF | TGTGCCAGCAGTGAACCCCCTGGCTACACCTTC
TRBJ1-5 | many | TRBV6-4 | . | CASSAGVNQPQHF | TGTGCCAGCAGTGCAGGGGTGAATCAGCCCCAGCATTTT
TRBJ2-7 | many | TRBV28 | . | CASSLLGGREQYF | TGTGCCAGCAGTTTATTAGGAGGGAGGGAGCAGTACTTC
TRBJ1-5 | many | TRBV12-3/TRBV12-4 | TRBD1 | CASRPQGGSNQPQHF | TGTGCCAGCAGGCCACAGGGGGGAAGCAATCAGCCCCAGCATTTT
TRBJ1-1 | many | TRBV9 | . | CASSVVPGSGAFF | TGTGCCAGCAGCGTAGTCCCAGGCTCGGGAGCTTTCTTT
TRBJ2-7 | many | TRBV7-2 | TRBD2 | CASSRLAGGPGEQYF | TGTGCCAGCAGCCGACTAGCGGGAGGACCCGGGGAGCAGTACTTC
TRBJ2-2 | many | TRBV12-3/TRBV12-4 | . | CASSQEPGELFF | TGTGCCAGTTCTCAGGAGCCCGGGGAGCTGTTTTTT
TRBJ2-2 | . | TRBV27 | . | CASSLSRGTRELFF | TGTGCCAGCAGTTTATCGCGCGGCACCAGGGAGCTGTTTTTT
TRBJ2-6 | . | TRBV24-1 | . | CATSDWSSGANVLTF | TGTGCCACCAGTGACTGGTCCTCTGGGGCCAACGTCCTGACTTTC